This TCR beta chain was found in a study of neurological immune-mediated disorders (dated by TCRdb to 2018 to 2020). With regard to the full study: Peripheral blood TCR-beta repertoires from HTLV-I-associated myelopathy (HAM/TSP) patients, multiple sclerosis patients and healthy controls were compared by UMI-based sequencing. The cohort was made up of about 66 subjects, consisting of some 14 HAM/TSP patients, some 35 multiple sclerosis patients and around 20 healthy controls. The 90 to 120 TCR-beta libraries covered PBMC samples along with longitudinal samples, technical triplicates, and paired sorted CD4+ and CD8+ T-cell subsets. The paper's findings and limits, for the study overall: No identical CDR3 amino acid sequences were found to be shared among expanded clones across subjects, suggesting that TCR-beta repertoires were private in all groups. TCR clonal expansion was highest in HAM/TSP patients and lowest in MS patients, with MS patients falling below even healthy controls.

V lost 2 bases and J lost 4 bases, and the count of bases not matched to a germline gene is 11. Taken from the germline V gene (reference sequence), the CDR1 and CDR2 loops are DFQATT and SNEGSKA. Measured from the cysteine to the phenylalanine, the CDR3 is 19 residues long. Left in the record is the CDR3 DNA by itself, 57 bases read in frame from the first base. To synthesize cDNA, template-switch 5'RACE was performed with a primer carrying a 10-nucleotide random unique molecular identifier so that each TCR transcript was tagged. Over 170 million TCR-beta sequences, covering 15-18 subjects, were produced in each sequencing run. The RNeasy kit was used to extract total RNA. The KAPA Real-time Library Amplification kit was used to amplify TCR-beta VDJ regions with primers targeting the TCR constant region and the 5'RACE anchor. A first PCR added sample indexes and Illumina adaptors, and a second PCR then raised library yield. After Ampure bead purification, the roughly 650 bp TCR product was size-selected on a 2% E-gel SizeSelection system. Before pooling, libraries had their quality checked on a Bioanalyzer, their concentration measured with Qubit, and their quantity determined with the Kapa Library Quantification kit. Libraries were sequenced paired-end 2 x 150 bp on an Illumina HiSeq 2500. To increase sequence diversity, 25-30% phiX was spiked into each library pool. Turning to the authors' computational methods: Quality-filtered reads were processed with the UMI-based MiGEC pipeline, and over 85% of raw TCR sequences were removed by the MiGEC pipeline during error correction. IMGT germline references were used for alignment of VDJ genes, and clonotypes were defined by a unique CDR3 amino acid sequence together with V-J genes. Clonal expansion, Shannon diversity, and CDR3 relatedness (CalcPairwiseDistances, ClusterSamples) were evaluated with VDJtools, and phylogenetic trees were built with CLCbio workbench. Using coefficient-of-variation modelling across technical triplicates, the study counted a clone as expanded if it had at least 8 unique UMIs. TCRdb passed the public sequencing reads through fastp at Q25 and MiXCR, retaining productive beta sequences. Under each unique CDR3 protein, matching rows form one entry showing the most common genes and DNA. These V and J calls are TCRdb output, not the study's own analysis. This sample comprises around 83,000 distinct CDR3 sequences, over 12% of them detected only once. The ten biggest clones cover roughly 7% of the sample.

Blood bank volunteers in Maryland, USA served as the healthy controls. For unsorted PBMC libraries, 2 million PBMCs were used after storage in RNAlater at -80 degrees C until RNA extraction. Peripheral blood was subjected to Ficoll-Hypaque density gradient centrifugation to isolate PBMCs, which were then cryopreserved in liquid nitrogen. There are many counts of this clonotype. This receptor's antigen is unknown. No much larger clone exists at a distance of one base, and base qualities are not known. Sequencing input: PBMCs. Recombination connected TRBV20-1 to TRBJ2-1; 16 nucleotides in the junction match TRBD2. The clonotype was recovered from a woman between 45 and 65 years old in good health. The DNA reads TGCAGTGCTAGACAACCTGGGACTAGCGGGGGGGCCGCGTACAATGAGCAGTTCTTC. The translation is CSARQPGTSGGAAYNEQFF.